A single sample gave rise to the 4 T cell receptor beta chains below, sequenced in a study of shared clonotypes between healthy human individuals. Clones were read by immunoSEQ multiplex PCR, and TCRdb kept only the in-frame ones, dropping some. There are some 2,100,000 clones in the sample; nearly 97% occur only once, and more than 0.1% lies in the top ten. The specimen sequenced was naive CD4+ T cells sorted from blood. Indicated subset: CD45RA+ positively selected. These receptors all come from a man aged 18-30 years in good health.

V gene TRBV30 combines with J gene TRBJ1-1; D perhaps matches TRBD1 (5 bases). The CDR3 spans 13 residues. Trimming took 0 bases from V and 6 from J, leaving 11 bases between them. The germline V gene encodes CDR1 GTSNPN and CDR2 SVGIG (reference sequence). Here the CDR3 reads CAWSVRGVAEAFF. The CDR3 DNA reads TGTGCCTGGAGTGTACGAGGGGTAGCTGAAGCTTTCTTT. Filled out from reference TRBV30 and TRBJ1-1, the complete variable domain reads SQTIHQWPATLVQPVGSPLSLECTVEGTSNPNLYWYRQAAGRGLQLLFYSVGIGQISSEVPQNLSASRPQDRQFILSSKKLLLSDSGFYLCAWSVRGVAEAFFGQGTRLTVV.

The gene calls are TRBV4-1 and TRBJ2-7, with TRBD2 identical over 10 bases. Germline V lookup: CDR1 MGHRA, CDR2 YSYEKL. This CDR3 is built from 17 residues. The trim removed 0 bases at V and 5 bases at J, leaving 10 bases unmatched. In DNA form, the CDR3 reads TGCGCCAGCAGCCAAGATCCCCTCGGGACTAGCGTGAACGAGCAGTACTTC. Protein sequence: CASSQDPLGTSVNEQYF.

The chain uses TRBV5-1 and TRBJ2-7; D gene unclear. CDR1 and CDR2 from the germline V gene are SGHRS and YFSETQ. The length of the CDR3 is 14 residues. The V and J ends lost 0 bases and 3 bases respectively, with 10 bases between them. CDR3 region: CASSLAEAFYEQYF. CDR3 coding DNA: TGCGCCAGCAGCTTGGCCGAAGCGTTCTACGAGCAGTACTTC.

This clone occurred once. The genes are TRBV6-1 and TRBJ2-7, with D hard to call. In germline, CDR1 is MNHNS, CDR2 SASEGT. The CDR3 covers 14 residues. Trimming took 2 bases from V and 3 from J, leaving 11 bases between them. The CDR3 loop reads CASSEWGPLYEQYF. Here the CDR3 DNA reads TGTGCCAGCAGTGAATGGGGTCCCCTCTACGAGCAGTACTTC.